The rows below give T cell receptor beta chains drawn from one sample of a study of T-cell memory formation after mild COVID-19. TCRdb independently ran MiXCR on the 5' RACE reads; one entry per CDR3 protein. This table holds about 420,000 distinct CDR3 sequences, 20% to 25% found once. Sequencing was performed on PBMCs or a T cell subset sorted from them (not recorded which). The receptor set was obtained from an adult woman who had mild COVID-19 (a few samples of this study predate the infection). Cell type and time point are not known. CDR3s include the opening cysteine and the closing phenylalanine or tryptophan. A D gene is named only where the DNA matches it firmly. The size entry is marked missing in some rows and otherwise reads once, few, many or a size class.

v_call,d_call,j_call,clone_size,cdr3_nt,cdr3_aa
TRBV30,TRBD1,TRBJ1-5,few,TGTGCCTGGGCCGGGACAGAGAATCAGCCCCAGCATTTT,CAWAGTENQPQHF
TRBV20-1,TRBD2,TRBJ2-1,few,TGCAGTGCACGCCTGACAGGACTAGCGGGAGGGGCGATCAATGAGCAGTTCTTC,CSARLTGLAGGAINEQFF
TRBV12-3/TRBV12-4,TRBD2,TRBJ2-1,-,TGTGCCAGCAGGTCCCCCAGGCTAGCGGGCGATGAGCAGTTCTTC,CASRSPRLAGDEQFF
TRBV29-1,-,TRBJ2-7,few,TGCAGCGCTGGGACCCGCGTAGAGGGAGAGCAGTACTTC,CSAGTRVEGEQYF
TRBV29-1,TRBD1,TRBJ2-7,-,TGCAGCGCAATCGGGACAGGGGGCGTCGAGGAGCAGTACTTC,CSAIGTGGVEEQYF
TRBV5-1,-,TRBJ2-3,-,TGCGCCAGCAGCTTGGAGGGACTTCGCACAGATACGCAGTATTTT,CASSLEGLRTDTQYF
TRBV15,TRBD1,TRBJ1-2,-,TGTGCCACCAGCAGAGATCTCCCGGGACAGGGTATCTATGGCTACACCTTC,CATSRDLPGQGIYGYTF
TRBV29-1,-,TRBJ2-1,few,TGCAGCGCCCGCGTCGTCGGGGCCCTCTCCTACAATGAGCAGTTCTTC,CSARVVGALSYNEQFF
TRBV2,-,TRBJ1-2,-,TGTGCCAGCAGCTCCCCGATCTATGGCTACACCTTC,CASSSPIYGYTF
TRBV29-1,TRBD2,TRBJ2-3,few,TGCAGCGTCAACGTAGCGGGAGTTCTGACAGATACGCAGTATTTT,CSVNVAGVLTDTQYF
TRBV27,-,TRBJ2-3,few,TGTGCCAGCAGTCCAACCCAGGTTTCAGATACGCAGTATTTT,CASSPTQVSDTQYF
TRBV12-3/TRBV12-4,-,TRBJ2-7,-,TGTGCCAGCAGCCCAAGAAACTCCTACGAGCAGTACTTC,CASSPRNSYEQYF
TRBV18,-,TRBJ2-3,few,TGTGCCAGCTCACGTGAGCAGGGAAGTCGCACAGATACGCAGTATTTT,CASSREQGSRTDTQYF
TRBV27,-,TRBJ2-7,-,TGTGCCAGCAGTCCCCTTAGGCAAACCTACGAGCAGTACTTC,CASSPLRQTYEQYF
TRBV15,TRBD1,TRBJ1-2,-,TGTGCCACCAGCCCCGGGACAGGGAAGGGTGGCTACACCTTC,CATSPGTGKGGYTF
TRBV5-1,TRBD2,TRBJ2-7,few,TGCGCCAGCAGCTTGCAGGGACTAGACTACGAGCAGTACTTC,CASSLQGLDYEQYF
TRBV5-6,-,TRBJ1-3,-,TGTGCCAGCAGCTTGGCGAGCACCGAGGACTCTGGAAACACCATATATTTT,CASSLASTEDSGNTIYF
TRBV4-1,TRBD1,TRBJ2-7,-,TGCGCCAGCAGCCTAACCCAGGGACAGACGATCGAGCAGTACTTC,CASSLTQGQTIEQYF
TRBV20-1,-,TRBJ2-1,few,TGCAGTGCTAGAGTTCCACAGGGACCCACGAATGAGCAGTTCTTC,CSARVPQGPTNEQFF
TRBV12-3/TRBV12-4,TRBD2,TRBJ2-3,many,TGTGCCAGCAGTTCGACTAGCGGGAGGGCAGATACGCAGTATTTT,CASSSTSGRADTQYF
TRBV7-2,TRBD2,TRBJ2-5,-,TGTGCCAGCAGCTTAGGGACTAGGTTGGTGGAGACCCAGTACTTC,CASSLGTRLVETQYF
TRBV5-6,-,TRBJ2-7,-,TGTGCCAGCAGCTTGGGTAGTAGCTCCGAGCAGTACTTC,CASSLGSSSEQYF
TRBV2,TRBD2,TRBJ2-7,few,TGTGCCAGCAGTTCGCTAGCGGGGGGAAGCTCCTACGAGCAGTACTTC,CASSSLAGGSSYEQYF
TRBV2,-,TRBJ2-2,-,TGTGCCAGCGACACAGGGAACACCGGGGAGCTGTTTTTT,CASDTGNTGELFF
TRBV7-9,TRBD1,TRBJ2-7,few,TGTGCCAGCAGCTTAAGGGGGCCCGGGGAGCAGTACTTC,CASSLRGPGEQYF
TRBV4-2,TRBD1,TRBJ1-2,-,TGTGCCAGCAGCCAAACAGGGGCTGGCTACACCTTC,CASSQTGAGYTF
TRBV7-9,-,TRBJ2-3,-,TGTGCCAGCAGCTTAGGTAGTGGGGAAGGAGATACGCAGTATTTT,CASSLGSGEGDTQYF
TRBV27,-,TRBJ1-2,few,TGTGCCAGCAGTTTAAGCCCCAATTATGGCTACACCTTC,CASSLSPNYGYTF
TRBV2,-,TRBJ1-5,few,TGTGCCAGCAGTCCCTTTAATAGCAATCAGCCCCAGCATTTT,CASSPFNSNQPQHF
TRBV6-2/TRBV6-3,-,TRBJ1-1,-,TGTGCCAGCAGCCCGGACTATTACACTGAAGCTTTCTTT,CASSPDYYTEAFF
TRBV11-2,-,TRBJ2-7,-,TGTGCCAGCAGCTTAATTTACCACGAGCAGTACTTC,CASSLIYHEQYF
TRBV5-1,-,TRBJ2-7,few,TGCGCCAGTACTCTCGGGGGATCCTACGAGCAGTACTTC,CASTLGGSYEQYF
TRBV27,TRBD1,TRBJ2-5,-,TGTGCCAGCAGTTCAAGGGGGACAGGGTGGGAAGAGACCCAGTACTTC,CASSSRGTGWEETQYF
TRBV6-1,-,TRBJ1-2,few,TGTGCCAGCAGTGAATCAGGACTATATGGCTACACCTTC,CASSESGLYGYTF
TRBV12-3/TRBV12-4,-,TRBJ1-1,-,TGTGCCAGCCGACCCGTTGGGGCGAACACTGAAGCTTTCTTT,CASRPVGANTEAFF
TRBV5-6,TRBD1,TRBJ1-5,few,TGTGCCAGCAGCTCGAAGGGACAGGGGCTTCAGCCCCAGCATTTT,CASSSKGQGLQPQHF